The T cell receptor beta chain under discussion was sequenced for a study of a mutant IDH1 vaccine in newly diagnosed glioma. Study in general: Vaccination began 4-6 weeks post radiotherapy alone, or with temozolomide cycles.

V gave up 5 bases and J gave up 9 bases, with 8 bases separating them. CDR3 length: 11 amino acids. Germline V CDR1 and CDR2: MNHNY, SVGAGI (reference sequence). As for time point: week 23, last vaccination. Vaccine doses each comprised 300 ug of mutant IDH1 20-mer peptide, with topical imiquimod. Every donor had a new WHO grade 3 or 4 astrocytoma that was IDH1-mutant, with loss of nuclear ATRX. Some clones are missing from TCRdb's copy, which holds only in-frame ones; the method was immunoSEQ multiplex PCR. The sample includes roughly 43,000 clones, around 84% of them seen just once. Comments on this clone: Its antigen remains unidentified.

This sample comprised PBMCs, obtained from a glioma patient whose treatment included an IDH1 peptide vaccine. This TCR derives from a woman aged 18-30 years with glioma. Some clones in this sample may be carry-over from other donors' samples. The chain carries TRBV6-6 and TRBJ2-1; D remains unclear. The CDR3 spells CASSHKLEQFF. The CDR3 bases are TGTGCCAGCAGTCACAAGCTTGAGCAGTTCTTC.